Each of the 8 T cell receptor beta chains below was sequenced from the same sample in a study of cytomegalovirus exposure and HLA in healthy donors. 60 Vbeta and 13 Jbeta primers were used in PCR. Assay used: immunoSEQ multiplex PCR; TCRdb lists only in-frame clones, some missing. The table has approximately 120,000 clones, under 85% seen once. Sequenced: PBMCs. The receptors shown here come from a woman aged 50 to 60 in good health and CMV-seropositive.

The V gene is TRBV5-1, the J gene TRBJ2-7; 12 bases line up with TRBD1. This CDR3 has 14 amino acids. Trimming removed 4 bases from V and 7 bases from J; junction bases left unmatched: 6. CDR1 is SGHRS and CDR2 is YFSETQ in the germline V gene. CDR3 sequence: CASSIRDRGQEQYF. DNA of the CDR3: TGCGCCAGCAGCATCCGGGACAGGGGGCAAGAGCAGTACTTC.

V gene TRBV6-4 combines with J gene TRBJ2-1; TRBD2 matches 7 bases. Germline CDR1 MRHNA, CDR2 SNTAGT. This CDR3 spans 16 amino acids. The trim removed 5 bases at V and 6 bases at J, leaving 13 bases unmatched. The CDR3 reads CASSPLSGVRGNEQFF. CDR3 sequence (DNA): TGTGCCAGCAGTCCCTTAAGCGGGGTAAGGGGCAATGAGCAGTTCTTC.

The chain couples TRBV7-2 to TRBJ1-5; 7 bases are a match to TRBD1. Germline assignment: CDR1 SGHTA and CDR2 FQGNSA. This CDR3 is built from 15 residues. The V gene end was trimmed by 2 bases and the J gene end by 4 bases; junction bases not matched to a gene: 5. The chain's CDR3 is CASSLMPGGNQPQHF. CDR3 DNA: TGTGCCAGCAGCTTAATGCCAGGGGGTAATCAGCCCCAGCATTTT.

The gene calls are TRBV25-1 and TRBJ2-1; D is possibly TRBD2 (7 bases). This CDR3 region has 16 residues. CDR1 and CDR2 from the germline V gene are MGHDK and SYGVNS. Trimming pared 7 bases from V and 0 bases from J, leaving 16 bases between. The CDR3 is CASMGAGRSSYNEQFF. The DNA for the CDR3 is TGTGCCAGCATGGGGGCCGGGAGGAGCTCCTACAATGAGCAGTTCTTC.

This clone came up a few times. The chain joins TRBV4-1 to TRBJ1-6; the D gene is possibly TRBD1 (5 bases). With 1 base removed from V and 11 bases from J, the gap between germline ends came to 15 bases. CDR3 length: 15 residues. Germline values: CDR1 MGHRA, CDR2 YSYEKL. The CDR3 nucleotides read TGCGCCAGCAGCCAAGTTTTTGGGACTGCGGCACCCCTCCACTTT. The encoded protein is CASSQVFGTAAPLHF.

This clone has only a few counts. V is TRBV10-1 and J is TRBJ2-5, with 9 nucleotides matching TRBD2. The assigned J gene may be wrong: the sequence end matches TRBJ2-7 better. This CDR3 comprises 14 residues. Germline V lookup: CDR1 WNHNN, CDR2 SYGVQD (reference sequence). CDR3 DNA: TGCGCCAGCTATGAAGCGGGAGGAGTTTACGAGCAGTACTTC. It encodes CASYEAGGVYEQYF.

This chain uses TRBV9 with TRBJ1-4, with 7 bases aligning to TRBD1. Germline V gene lookup returns CDR1 SGDLS and CDR2 YYNGEE. This CDR3 contains 14 residues. The junction had 5 bases not matched to a gene; V was cut back by 2 bases and J by 7 bases. CDR3 residues: CASSVTGNGEKLFF. Here the CDR3 DNA reads TGTGCCAGCAGCGTGACAGGGAATGGTGAAAAACTGTTTTTT.

The CDR3 DNA reads TGTGCCAGCAGACGGACAGGGGGCACCTCTGGAAACACCATATATTTT. Protein sequence: CASRRTGGTSGNTIYF. The chain uses TRBV7-2 and TRBJ1-3; the match to TRBD1 covers 11 bases. With V trimmed by 6 bases and J by 0 bases, 4 bases remained unmatched. The CDR3 length is 16 residues. Germline V CDR1 and CDR2: SGHTA, FQGNSA.